The rows below give T cell receptor beta chains drawn from one sample of a study of identifying expanded T cells in peripheral blood. Generated by immunoSEQ multiplex PCR, the TCRdb table keeps only in-frame clones and is missing some. The table records some 78,000 clones, around four fifths of them present only once. Source material: blood. The receptors shown here come from a person aged 18 to 75 in good health. CDR3s include the opening cysteine and the closing phenylalanine or tryptophan. Fields, in order: D gene, V gene, J gene, CDR3 length, clone size, CDR3 DNA, CDR3 protein. D genes are given only for firm matches. The listing skips clone size in some rows; elsewhere it reads once, few, many or a size class.

-,TRBV6-1,TRBJ1-1,14,-,TGTGCCAGCAGTCAAGGAAGGGTCATCACTGAAGCTTTCTTT,CASSQGRVITEAFF
TRBD2,TRBV10-3,TRBJ2-7,13,-,TGTGCCACCAGGACTAGCGGAGACTACGAGCAGTACTTC,CATRTSGDYEQYF
-,TRBV6-1,TRBJ2-7,12,-,TGTGCCAGCCAATCGGGAATAGGGGCGCAGTACTTC,CASQSGIGAQYF
-,TRBV5-1,TRBJ2-6,15,-,TGCGCCAGCAGTCTATTGGGGCCTGGGGCCAACGTCCTGACTTTC,CASSLLGPGANVLTF
TRBD1,TRBV28,TRBJ1-5,16,few,TGTGCCAGCAGTTTACCGACAGGGGGCGGGGGTCAGCCCCAGCATTTT,CASSLPTGGGGQPQHF
TRBD2,TRBV19,TRBJ2-3,16,-,TGTGCCAGTAGTACAAGGACTAGCGGGATGGTTTTGAGGCAGTATTTT,CASSTRTSGMVLRQYF
-,TRBV5-1,TRBJ2-2,15,once,TGCGCCAGCCAGGGGACAACCGCGAACACCGGGGAGCTGTTTTTT,CASQGTTANTGELFF
-,TRBV19,TRBJ2-7,14,-,TGTGCCAGTAGTATAGAGGGAGGCCGCTACGAGCAGTACTTC,CASSIEGGRYEQYF
TRBD1,TRBV4-2,TRBJ2-7,15,-,TGTGCCAGCAGCCAAGACGGACAGGGTTACTACGAGCAGTACTTC,CASSQDGQGYYEQYF
-,TRBV6-1,TRBJ2-7,14,-,TGTGCCAGCAGTGGGACCCGCGCTTCCTACGAGCAGTACTTC,CASSGTRASYEQYF